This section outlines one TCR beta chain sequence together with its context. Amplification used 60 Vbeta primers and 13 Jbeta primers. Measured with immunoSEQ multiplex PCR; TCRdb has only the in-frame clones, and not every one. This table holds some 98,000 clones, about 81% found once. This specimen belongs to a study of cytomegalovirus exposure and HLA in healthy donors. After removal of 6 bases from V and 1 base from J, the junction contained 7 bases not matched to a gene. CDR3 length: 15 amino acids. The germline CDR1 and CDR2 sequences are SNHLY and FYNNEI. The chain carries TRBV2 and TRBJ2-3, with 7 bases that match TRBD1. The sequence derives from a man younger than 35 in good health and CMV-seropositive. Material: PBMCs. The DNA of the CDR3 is TGTGCCAGCAGAAAAAGGGACAGAGGCACAGATACGCAGTATTTT. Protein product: CASRKRDRGTDTQYF.